Presented here are 17 T cell receptor beta chains from one specimen sequenced in a study of CD8 T cells in ankylosing spondylitis. TCRdb re-analysed the 5' RACE reads in MiXCR, keeping a single row per CDR3 protein. The table has 150,000 to 200,000 distinct CDR3 sequences, 11% seen once. Sequenced: blood, either unsorted or a sorted T cell fraction (not recorded which). Receptor source: a male donor with ankylosing spondylitis or in good health (not recorded which).

This clonotype occurred many times. The J gene is TRBJ2-3, the V gene TRBV5-1; D unclear. Trimming cost V 5 bases and J 1 base, with 8 bases left between them. The CDR3 consists of 13 residues. Per the germline V gene, CDR1 is SGHRS and CDR2 is YFSETQ. The CDR3 protein is CASSEAGTDTQYF. In nucleotides, the CDR3 is TGCGCCAGCAGTGAGGCGGGCACAGATACGCAGTATTTT.

In this sample, this clonotype turned up a few times. The chain has TRBV7-2 and TRBJ2-1, with D possibly being TRBD2 (5 bases). CDR1 is SGHTA, CDR2 FQGNSA, per germline. The CDR3 runs to 12 residues. Trimming pared 0 bases from V and 10 bases from J, leaving 7 bases between. The CDR3, as DNA: TGTGCCAGCAGCTTAGCGGGAGAAGAGCAGTTCTTC. Translation gives CASSLAGEEQFF.

The gene calls are TRBV11-2 and TRBJ2-2, with a possible D match to TRBD2 (6 bases). In germline, CDR1 is SGHAT, CDR2 FQNNGV. The CDR3 spans 14 residues. Trimming took 5 bases from V and 6 from J, leaving 13 bases between them. CDR3 sequence reads: CASSRENRAGELFF. CDR3 nucleotide sequence: TGTGCCAGCAGCCGGGAGAATCGAGCCGGGGAGCTGTTTTTT. The full variable domain, completed using reference TRBV11-2 and TRBJ2-2, is EAGVAQSPRYKIIEKRQSVAFWCNPISGHATLYWYQQILGQGPKLLIQFQNNGVVDDSQLPKDRFSAERLKGVDSTLKIQPAKLEDSAVYLCASSRENRAGELFFGEGSRLTVL.

The rearrangement uses TRBV12-3 or TRBV12-4 and TRBJ2-5; D perhaps matches TRBD1 (6 bases). V dropped 6 bases and J dropped 5 bases, with 7 bases sitting between them. The CDR3 runs 11 residues. The CDR3 sequence is CASSQGETQYF. The CDR3 DNA sequence: TGTGCCAGCAGCCAGGGGGAGACCCAGTACTTC.

In regard to this clonotype: This sequence may be a read error, since a much larger clone differs from it by one base. The chain employs TRBV2 and TRBJ1-3, with D unresolved. The CDR3 sequence is 14 residues long. The germline gives CDR1 SNHLY, CDR2 FYNNEI. The CDR3: CASVEGPGGNTIFF. The CDR3 region has the DNA TGTGCCAGCGTCGAGGGTCCGGGAGGAAACACCATATTTTTT.

The table lists this clonotype with a few counts. This chain links TRBV7-8 with TRBJ2-3; D is unresolved. Germline CDR1 is SGHVS and CDR2 is FQNEAQ. There are 12 residues in the CDR3. The ends were cut back, 5 bases at V and 11 bases at J, with 14 bases in the middle. CDR3 residues: CASSPTTAWQYF. CDR3 nucleotide sequence: TGTGCCAGCAGCCCAACTACCGCATGGCAGTATTTT.

This clonotype was picked up many times. CDR3 sequence (DNA): TGTGCCAGCAGCCGGCAGGGGCCGAGCTACGAGCAGTACTTC. It encodes CASSRQGPSYEQYF. The rearrangement joins TRBV3-1 to TRBJ2-7, with a possible D match to TRBD1 (6 bases). V lost 4 bases and J lost 3, with 13 bases in between. CDR1 is LGHDT and CDR2 is YNNKEL in the germline V gene (reference sequence). CDR3 length equals 14 residues.

This clonotype was counted a few times. The V call is TRBV7-8, the J call TRBJ1-2; 7 bases agree with TRBD1. The CDR3 is 12 amino acids. Germline CDR1 and CDR2: SGHVS and FQNEAQ. The J segment lost 7 bases and the V segment lost 4 bases, leaving 3 bases of the junction unmatched. CDR3 region: CASSSDRAGYTF. CDR3 nucleotide sequence: TGTGCCAGCAGCTCCGACAGGGCTGGCTACACCTTC.

This clonotype has at least ten counts. The V gene is TRBV15, the J gene TRBJ2-1; no reliable D call. CDR1 is LNHNV, CDR2 YYDKDF, per germline (reference sequence). CDR3 size: 17 residues. The germline V and J ends were trimmed by 1 base and 1 base, with 14 bases remaining between them. CDR3 coding DNA: TGTGCCACCAGCAGAGTCTCGGGTCCCTTATCCTACAATGAGCAGTTCTTC. Its protein is CATSRVSGPLSYNEQFF.

The sample holds a few counts of this clonotype. The chain has TRBV18 and TRBJ2-7, with TRBD1 matching over 9 bases. V shed 5 bases and J 6 bases; nucleotides not matched to a gene: 11. CDR3 length: 15 residues. In germline, CDR1 is KGHSH, CDR2 LQKENI. As DNA, the CDR3 is TGTGCCAGCTCAACAACCGCTGGACAGGGGCCCGAGCAGTACTTC. The encoded protein is CASSTTAGQGPEQYF.

V gene TRBV4-3 combines with J gene TRBJ2-3; D call uncertain. CDR3 length equals 15 residues. The V end lost 0 bases, the J end lost 3 bases, and 10 bases lay between the germline ends. The germline V gene has CDR1 LGHNA and CDR2 YSLEER. CDR3 coding DNA: TGCGCCAGCAGCCAAGATCGGCTAATGACAGATACGCAGTATTTT. Translation: CASSQDRLMTDTQYF.

The chain uses TRBV12-2 and TRBJ1-4. TRBV12-2 is a documented pseudogene. The CDR3 covers 14 residues. Here the CDR3 reads CASRFVGETEKLFF. CDR3 DNA sequence: TGTGCAAGTCGCTTTGTTGGGGAGACCGAAAAACTGTTTTTT.

CDR3 bases: TGTGCCAGCAGTTTATGGGCAAGGGGACAGGACAACTCCTACGAGCAGTACTTC. Translated, it gives CASSLWARGQDNSYEQYF. This chain joins TRBV28 and TRBJ2-7, with 8 bases aligning to TRBD1. The CDR3 contains 18 residues. Germline values: CDR1 MDHEN, CDR2 SYDVKM. With V trimmed by 0 bases and J by 0 bases, 10 bases remained unmatched.

This chain uses TRBV29-1 with TRBJ1-4, with D perhaps TRBD1 (6 bases). The CDR3 has 13 residues. Germline V gives CDR1 SQVTM, CDR2 ANQGSEA. The CDR3 DNA reads TGCAGGAATAAGGGGGCAACTAATGAAAAACTGTTTTTT. Translation gives CRNKGATNEKLFF.

Details on this clonotype: A much larger clone lies a single base off, so this may be a read error. This chain connects TRBV7-2 to TRBJ1-2, with a weak D call TRBD1 (5 bases). CDR3 length: 15 residues. The V and J ends lost 1 base and 10 bases respectively, with 19 bases between them. CDR1 and CDR2 from the germline V gene are SGHTA and FQGNSA. This CDR3 is CASSLGGDLSSDYTF. The CDR3 bases are TGTGCCAGCAGCTTAGGAGGGGATTTGTCTTCGGACTACACCTTC.

Concerning this clonotype: The junction does not match germline at one end; this may be a read error. The chain couples TRBV20-1 to TRBJ2-3; TRBD2 aligns across 16 bases. Looked up from germline, CDR1 is DFQATT and CDR2 is SNEGSKA (reference sequence). The CDR3 is 17 amino acids. Written as DNA, the CDR3 is TGCCGTGCTAGGGGACTAGCGGGAGGGGGGGCCACAGATACGCAGTATTTT. Amino acids: CRARGLAGGGATDTQYF.

This clonotype was seen at least ten times. The chain carries TRBV5-1 and TRBJ2-5; D might be TRBD1 (6 bases). The CDR3 is 13 amino acids. Germline CDR1 is SGHRS and CDR2 is YFSETQ. Trimming removed 4 bases from V and 2 bases from J, with 9 bases in between. CDR3 amino acids: CASSRTAQETQYF. CDR3 DNA sequence: TGCGCCAGCAGCCGGACAGCTCAAGAGACCCAGTACTTC.